Detailed here is one TCR beta chain. The CDR3 runs 14 residues. The V gene's germline CDR1 is DFQATT and CDR2 SNEGSKA (reference sequence). Trimming cost V 3 bases and J 0 bases; bases outside gene matches: 4. This entry is derived from a study of blood T cell repertoires in COVID-19. Study background: From the United States, Italy and Spain came samples of acute and convalescent COVID-19. PBMCs, B-cell-depleted T cells, or T cells were the source of the cDNA or gDNA that made up the material.

Enrolment of Seattle patients took place during active infection, and they were followed longitudinally. Authors' processing steps: For nucleated cells, counts were estimated from reference gene primer amplification. Using immunoSEQ multiplex PCR, the repertoire was profiled, and TCRdb retains in-frame clones only, with some absent. Clonal size and the V and J genes are those of that table, whereas D and trimming came from the DNA. The top ten hold 8.1% of the sample, which has 150,000 to 200,000 clones, more than 65% seen once. The chain couples TRBV20-1 to TRBJ2-7; 8 nucleotides line up with TRBD1. The clonotype originates from a woman aged 55-75 years with COVID-19, enrolled during active disease. The sequenced sample was peripheral blood. CDR3 protein: CSASGDRGSYEQYV. CDR3 sequence (DNA): TGCAGTGCTAGTGGAGACAGGGGCTCCTACGAGCAGTACGTC.